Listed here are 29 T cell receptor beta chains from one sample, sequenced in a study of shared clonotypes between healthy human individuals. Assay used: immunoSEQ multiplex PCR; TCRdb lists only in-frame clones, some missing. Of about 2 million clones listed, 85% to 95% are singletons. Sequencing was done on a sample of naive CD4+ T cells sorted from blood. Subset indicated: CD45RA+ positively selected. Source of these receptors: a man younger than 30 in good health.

Here the CDR3 DNA reads TGTGCCAGCAGTTCAGAACAGGCCTCCTACGAGCAGTACTTC. Residues: CASSSEQASYEQYF. J is TRBJ2-7 and V is TRBV28; a possible D gene is TRBD1 (5 bases). Germline values: CDR1 MDHEN, CDR2 SYDVKM. Trimming pared 4 bases from V and 0 bases from J, leaving 10 bases between. CDR3 length: 14 residues.

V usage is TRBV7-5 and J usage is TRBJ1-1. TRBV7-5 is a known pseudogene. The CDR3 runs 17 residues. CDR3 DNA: TGTGCCAGAAGCCACCGGGACGGGCAGGGAGTGAACACTGAAGCTTTCTTT. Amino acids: CARSHRDGQGVNTEAFF.

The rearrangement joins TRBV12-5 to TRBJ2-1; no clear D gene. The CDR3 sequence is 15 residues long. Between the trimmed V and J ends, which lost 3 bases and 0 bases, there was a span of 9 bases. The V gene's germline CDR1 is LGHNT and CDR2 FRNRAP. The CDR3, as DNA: TGTGCTAGTGGTTTTGGGCTTTTCTCCTACAATGAGCAGTTCTTC. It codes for CASGFGLFSYNEQFF.

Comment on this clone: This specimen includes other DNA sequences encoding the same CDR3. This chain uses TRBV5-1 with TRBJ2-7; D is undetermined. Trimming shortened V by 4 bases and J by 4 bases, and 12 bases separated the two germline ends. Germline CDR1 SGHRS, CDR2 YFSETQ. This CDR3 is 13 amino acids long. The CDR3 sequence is CASSPSDGYEQYF. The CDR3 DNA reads TGCGCCAGCAGCCCGTCGGACGGATACGAGCAGTACTTC.

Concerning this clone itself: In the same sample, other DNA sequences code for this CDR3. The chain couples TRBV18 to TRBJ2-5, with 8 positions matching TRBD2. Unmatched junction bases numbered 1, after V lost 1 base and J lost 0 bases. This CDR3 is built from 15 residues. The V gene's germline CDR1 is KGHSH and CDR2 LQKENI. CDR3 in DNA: TGTGCCAGCTCACCACTAGCGGGATACCAAGAGACCCAGTACTTC. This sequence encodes CASSPLAGYQETQYF.

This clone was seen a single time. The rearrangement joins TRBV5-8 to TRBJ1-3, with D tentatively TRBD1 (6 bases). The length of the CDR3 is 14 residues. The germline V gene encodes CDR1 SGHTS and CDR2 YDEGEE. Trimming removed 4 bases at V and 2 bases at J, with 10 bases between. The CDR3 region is CASSHTGTGNTIYF. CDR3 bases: TGTGCCAGCAGCCACACAGGGACTGGAAACACCATATATTTT. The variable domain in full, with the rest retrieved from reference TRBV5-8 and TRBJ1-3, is EAGVTQSPTHLIKTRGQQATLRCSPISGHTSVYWYQQALGLGLQFLLWYDEGEERNRGNFPPRFSGRQFPNYSSELNVNALELEDSALYLCASSHTGTGNTIYFGEGSWLTVV.

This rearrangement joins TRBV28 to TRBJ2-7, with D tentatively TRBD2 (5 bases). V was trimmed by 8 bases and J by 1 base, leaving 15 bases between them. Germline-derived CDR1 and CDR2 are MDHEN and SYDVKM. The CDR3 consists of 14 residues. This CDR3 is CASEGKGRSYEQYF. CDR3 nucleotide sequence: TGTGCCAGCGAGGGAAAGGGCAGGTCCTACGAGCAGTACTTC.

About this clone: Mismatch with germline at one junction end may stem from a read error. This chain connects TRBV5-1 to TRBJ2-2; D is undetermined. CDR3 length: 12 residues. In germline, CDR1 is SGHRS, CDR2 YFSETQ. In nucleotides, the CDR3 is TGCGCCAGCGGCTTCGACACCGGGGAGCTGTTTTTT. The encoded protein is CASGFDTGELFF.

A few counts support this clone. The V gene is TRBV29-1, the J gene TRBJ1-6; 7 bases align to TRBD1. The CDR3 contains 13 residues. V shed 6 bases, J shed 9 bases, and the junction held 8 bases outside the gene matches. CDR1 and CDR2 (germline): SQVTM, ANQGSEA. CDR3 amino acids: CSVAGTVGSPLHF. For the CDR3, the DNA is TGCAGCGTAGCCGGGACAGTAGGTTCACCCCTCCACTTT.

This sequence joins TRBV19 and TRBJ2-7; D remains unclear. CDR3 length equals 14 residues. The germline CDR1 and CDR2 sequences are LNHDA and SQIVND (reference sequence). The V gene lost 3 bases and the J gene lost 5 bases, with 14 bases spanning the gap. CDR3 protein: CASSIGVHQDEQYF. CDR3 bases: TGTGCCAGTAGTATTGGGGTTCATCAAGACGAGCAGTACTTC. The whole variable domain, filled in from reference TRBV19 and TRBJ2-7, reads DGGITQSPKYLFRKEGQNVTLSCEQNLNHDAMYWYRQDPGQGLRLIYYSQIVNDFQKGDIAEGYSVSREKKESFPLTVTSAQKNPTAFYLCASSIGVHQDEQYFGPGTRLTVT.

The CDR3 DNA reads TGTGCCAGCAGCCCCAGGGAGGGAAATGAAAAACTGTTTTTT. Encoded protein: CASSPREGNEKLFF. The chain recombines TRBV9 with TRBJ1-4, with a tentative D call TRBD1 (5 bases). Trimming shortened V by 4 bases and J by 5 bases, and 12 bases separated the two germline ends. Germline-derived CDR1 and CDR2 are SGDLS and YYNGEE. CDR3 size: 14 residues.

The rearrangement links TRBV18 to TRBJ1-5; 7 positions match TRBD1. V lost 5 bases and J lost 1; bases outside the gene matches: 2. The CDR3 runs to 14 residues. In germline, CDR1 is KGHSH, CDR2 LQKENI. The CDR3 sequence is CASSDRVSNQPQHF. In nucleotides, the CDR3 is TGTGCCAGCTCAGACAGGGTAAGCAATCAGCCCCAGCATTTT.

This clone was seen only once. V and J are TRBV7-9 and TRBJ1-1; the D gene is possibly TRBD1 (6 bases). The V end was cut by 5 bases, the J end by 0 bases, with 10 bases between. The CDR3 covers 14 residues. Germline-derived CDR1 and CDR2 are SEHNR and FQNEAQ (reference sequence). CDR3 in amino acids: CASSPGTLNTEAFF. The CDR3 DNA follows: TGTGCCAGCAGCCCCGGGACATTGAACACTGAAGCTTTCTTT.

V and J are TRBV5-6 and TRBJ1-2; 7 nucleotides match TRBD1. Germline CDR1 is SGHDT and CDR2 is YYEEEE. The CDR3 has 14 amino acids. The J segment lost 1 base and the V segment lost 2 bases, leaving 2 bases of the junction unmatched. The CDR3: CASSLQGLNYGYTF. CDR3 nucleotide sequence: TGTGCCAGCAGCTTACAGGGGCTTAACTATGGCTACACCTTC.

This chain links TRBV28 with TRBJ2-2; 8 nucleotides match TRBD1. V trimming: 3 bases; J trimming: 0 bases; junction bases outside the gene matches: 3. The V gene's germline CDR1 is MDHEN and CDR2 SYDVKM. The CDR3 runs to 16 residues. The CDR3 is CASSFLGQANTGELFF. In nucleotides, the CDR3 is TGTGCCAGCAGTTTCTTGGGACAGGCGAACACCGGGGAGCTGTTTTTT. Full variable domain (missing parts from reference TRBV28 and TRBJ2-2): DVKVTQSSRYLVKRTGEKVFLECVQDMDHENMFWYRQDPGLGLRLIYFSYDVKMKEKGDIPEGYSVSREKKERFSLILESASTNQTSMYLCASSFLGQANTGELFFGEGSRLTVL.

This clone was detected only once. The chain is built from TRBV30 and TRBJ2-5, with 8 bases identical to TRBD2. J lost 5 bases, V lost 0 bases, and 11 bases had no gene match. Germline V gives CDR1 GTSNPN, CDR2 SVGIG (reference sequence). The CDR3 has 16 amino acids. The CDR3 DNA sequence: TGTGCCTGGAGTGTACCGAGACTAGCGTTATTGGAGACCCAGTACTTC. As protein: CAWSVPRLALLETQYF.

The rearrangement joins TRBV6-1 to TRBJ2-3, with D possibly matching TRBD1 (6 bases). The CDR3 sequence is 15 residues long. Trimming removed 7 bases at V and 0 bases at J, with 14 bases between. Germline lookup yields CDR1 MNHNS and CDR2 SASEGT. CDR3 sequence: CASITGPGSTDTQYF. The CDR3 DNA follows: TGTGCCAGCATAACAGGGCCGGGGAGCACAGATACGCAGTATTTT.

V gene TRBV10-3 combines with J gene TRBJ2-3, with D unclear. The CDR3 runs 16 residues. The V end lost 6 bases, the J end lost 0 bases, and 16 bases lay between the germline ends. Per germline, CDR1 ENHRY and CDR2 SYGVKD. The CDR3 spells CAIRGALATSTDTQYF. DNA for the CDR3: TGTGCCATCAGAGGTGCCCTGGCCACTAGCACAGATACGCAGTATTTT.

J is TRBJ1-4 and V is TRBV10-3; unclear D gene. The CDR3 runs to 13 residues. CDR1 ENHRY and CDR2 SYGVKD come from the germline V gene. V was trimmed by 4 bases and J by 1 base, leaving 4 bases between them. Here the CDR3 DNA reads TGTGCCATCAGTGCCGAAACTAATGAAAAACTGTTTTTT. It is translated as CAISAETNEKLFF.

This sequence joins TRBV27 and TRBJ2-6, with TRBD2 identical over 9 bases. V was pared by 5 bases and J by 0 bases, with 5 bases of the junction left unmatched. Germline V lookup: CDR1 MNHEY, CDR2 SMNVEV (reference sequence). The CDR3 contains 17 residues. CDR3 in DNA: TGTGCCAGCAGTCAACTAGCGGGTCACTCTGGGGCCAACGTCCTGACTTTC. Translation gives CASSQLAGHSGANVLTF.

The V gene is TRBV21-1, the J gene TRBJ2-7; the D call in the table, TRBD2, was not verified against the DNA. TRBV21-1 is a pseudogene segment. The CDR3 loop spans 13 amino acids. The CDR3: CASSKSHFDEQYF. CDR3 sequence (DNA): TGTGCCAGCAGCAAAAGTCACTTCGACGAGCAGTACTTC.

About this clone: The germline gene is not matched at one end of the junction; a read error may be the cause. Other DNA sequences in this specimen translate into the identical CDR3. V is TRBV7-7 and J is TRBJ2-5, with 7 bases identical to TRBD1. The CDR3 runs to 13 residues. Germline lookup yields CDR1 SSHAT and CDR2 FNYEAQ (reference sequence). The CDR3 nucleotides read TGTGCTAGCAGCCTGGGACAGCAAGAGACCCAGTACTTC. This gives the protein CASSLGQQETQYF.

The DNA of the CDR3 is TGTGCCACCGGACAGGGGGATGAGCAGTTCTTC. Translated: CATGQGDEQFF. The V call is TRBV10-3, the J call TRBJ2-1, with 10 bases identical to TRBD1. The V gene end was trimmed by 10 bases and the J gene end by 8 bases; junction bases not matched to a gene: 2. The V gene's germline CDR1 is ENHRY and CDR2 SYGVKD. The CDR3 runs to 11 residues.

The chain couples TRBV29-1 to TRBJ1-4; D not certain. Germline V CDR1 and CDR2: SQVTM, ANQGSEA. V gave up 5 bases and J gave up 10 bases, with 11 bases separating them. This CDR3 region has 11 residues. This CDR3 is CSVWVGGKLFF. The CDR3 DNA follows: TGCAGCGTTTGGGTGGGAGGAAAACTGTTTTTT.

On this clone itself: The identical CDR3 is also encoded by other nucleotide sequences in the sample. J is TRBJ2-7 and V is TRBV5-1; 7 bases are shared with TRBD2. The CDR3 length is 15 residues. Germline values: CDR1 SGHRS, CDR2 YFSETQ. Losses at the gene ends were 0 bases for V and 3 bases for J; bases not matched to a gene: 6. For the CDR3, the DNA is TGCGCCAGCAGCTTGGGTGGGACTAACGGCTACGAGCAGTACTTC. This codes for CASSLGGTNGYEQYF.

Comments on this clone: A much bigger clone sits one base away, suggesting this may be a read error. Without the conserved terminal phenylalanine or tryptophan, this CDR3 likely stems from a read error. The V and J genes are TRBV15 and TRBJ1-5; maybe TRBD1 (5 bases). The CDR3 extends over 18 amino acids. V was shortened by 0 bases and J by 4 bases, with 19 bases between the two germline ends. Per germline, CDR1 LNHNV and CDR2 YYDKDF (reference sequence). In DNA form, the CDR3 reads TGTGCCACCAGCAGAGAAGTAGGTCTATCGGGGGAGAATCAGCCCCAGCATCTT. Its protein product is CATSREVGLSGENQPQHL.

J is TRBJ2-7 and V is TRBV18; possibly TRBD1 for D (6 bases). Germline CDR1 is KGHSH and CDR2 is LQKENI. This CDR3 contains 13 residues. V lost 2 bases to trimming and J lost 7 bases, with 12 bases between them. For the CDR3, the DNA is TGTGCCAGCTCACCAAACGACAGGAGTGAGCAGTACTTC. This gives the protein CASSPNDRSEQYF.

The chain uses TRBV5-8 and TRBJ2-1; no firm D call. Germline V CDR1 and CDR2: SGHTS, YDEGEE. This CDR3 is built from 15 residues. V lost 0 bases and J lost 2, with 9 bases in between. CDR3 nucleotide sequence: TGTGCCAGCAGCTTGGGGCAGAACACCTACAATGAGCAGTTCTTC. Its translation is CASSLGQNTYNEQFF.

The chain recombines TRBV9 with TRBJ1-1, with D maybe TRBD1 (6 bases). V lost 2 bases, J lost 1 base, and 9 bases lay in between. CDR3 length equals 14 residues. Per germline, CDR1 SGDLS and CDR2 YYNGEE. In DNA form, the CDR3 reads TGTGCCAGCAGCGTGGGACACCCGAACACTGAAGCTTTCTTT. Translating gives CASSVGHPNTEAFF.